This T cell receptor beta chain was found in a study of CD8 T cells in ankylosing spondylitis. The study, taken as a whole, reports: Roughly eight highly homologous variants made up a TCR beta motif, and this motif appeared characteristic of ankylosing spondylitis blood.

TCRdb passed the 5' RACE reads through MiXCR, listing each CDR3 protein once. The sample records about 840,000 distinct CDR3 sequences, about 10% being singletons. As concerns this clonotype: Its cognate antigen is unknown.

This CDR3 is 15 amino acids long. The V and J ends lost 2 bases and 0 bases respectively, with 11 bases between them. Germline CDR1 LNHNV, CDR2 YYDKDF (reference sequence). The clonotype comes from a male donor with ankylosing spondylitis. The chain joins TRBV15 to TRBJ2-7; a possible D gene is TRBD1 (6 bases). Input material: blood, either unsorted or a sorted T cell fraction (not recorded which). As DNA, the CDR3 is TGTGCCACCAGCAGACTCCGGGACACCTCCTACGAGCAGTACTTC. Translation gives CATSRLRDTSYEQYF.